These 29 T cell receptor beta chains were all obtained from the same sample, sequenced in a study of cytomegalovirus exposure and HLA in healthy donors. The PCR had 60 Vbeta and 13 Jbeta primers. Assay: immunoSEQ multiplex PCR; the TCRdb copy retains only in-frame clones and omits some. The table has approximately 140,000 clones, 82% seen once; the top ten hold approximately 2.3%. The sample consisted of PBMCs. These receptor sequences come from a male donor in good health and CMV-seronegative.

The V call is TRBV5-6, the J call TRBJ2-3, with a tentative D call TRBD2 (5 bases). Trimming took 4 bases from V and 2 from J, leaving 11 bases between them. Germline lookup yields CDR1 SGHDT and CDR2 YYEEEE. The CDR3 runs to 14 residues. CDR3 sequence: CASSAGLNTDTQYF. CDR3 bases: TGTGCCAGCAGCGCCGGACTTAACACAGATACGCAGTATTTT.

The CDR3 spells CASSAGQTSGANVLTF. In DNA form, the CDR3 reads TGTGCCAGCAGCGCGGGACAGACCTCTGGGGCCAACGTCCTGACTTTC. V usage is TRBV9 and J usage is TRBJ2-6, with TRBD1 matching 7 bases. Germline V gene sequence: CDR1 SGDLS, CDR2 YYNGEE. With V trimmed by 3 bases and J by 0 bases, 3 bases remained unmatched. The CDR3 contains 16 residues.

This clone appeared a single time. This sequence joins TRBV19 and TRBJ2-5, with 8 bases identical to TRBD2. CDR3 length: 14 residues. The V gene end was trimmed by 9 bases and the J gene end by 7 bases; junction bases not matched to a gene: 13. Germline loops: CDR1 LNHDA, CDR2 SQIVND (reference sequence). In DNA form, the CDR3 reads TGTGCCAGCCGTAAGCGGGAGCGAAGTGGGACCCAGTACTTC. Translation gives CASRKRERSGTQYF. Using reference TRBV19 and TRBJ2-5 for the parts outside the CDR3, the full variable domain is DGGITQSPKYLFRKEGQNVTLSCEQNLNHDAMYWYRQDPGQGLRLIYYSQIVNDFQKGDIAEGYSVSREKKESFPLTVTSAQKNPTAFYLCASRKRERSGTQYFGPGTRLLVL.

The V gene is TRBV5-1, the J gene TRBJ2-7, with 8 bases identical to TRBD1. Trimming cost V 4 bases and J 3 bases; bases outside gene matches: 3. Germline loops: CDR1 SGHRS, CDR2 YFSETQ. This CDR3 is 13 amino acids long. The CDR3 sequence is CASSNGQGYEQYF. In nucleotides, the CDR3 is TGCGCCAGCAGCAACGGACAGGGCTACGAGCAGTACTTC.

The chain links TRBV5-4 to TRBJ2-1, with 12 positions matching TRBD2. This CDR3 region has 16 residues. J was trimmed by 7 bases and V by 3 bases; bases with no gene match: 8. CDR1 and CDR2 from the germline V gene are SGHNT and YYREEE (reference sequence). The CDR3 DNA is TGTGCCAGCAGCTGGAAACTAGCGGGAGGTAGTAATGAGCAGTTCTTC. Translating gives CASSWKLAGGSNEQFF. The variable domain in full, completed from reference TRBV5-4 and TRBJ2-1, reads ETGVTQSPTHLIKTRGQQVTLRCSSQSGHNTVSWYQQALGQGPQFIFQYYREEENGRGNFPPRFSGLQFPNYSSELNVNALELDDSALYLCASSWKLAGGSNEQFFGPGTRLTVL.

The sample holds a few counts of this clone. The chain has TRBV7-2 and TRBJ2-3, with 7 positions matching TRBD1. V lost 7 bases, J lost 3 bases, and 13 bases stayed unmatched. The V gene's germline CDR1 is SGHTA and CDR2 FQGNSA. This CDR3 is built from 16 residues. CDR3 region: CASTMIRQGRTDTQYF. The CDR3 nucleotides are TGTGCCAGCACCATGATAAGACAGGGTCGGACAGATACGCAGTATTTT.

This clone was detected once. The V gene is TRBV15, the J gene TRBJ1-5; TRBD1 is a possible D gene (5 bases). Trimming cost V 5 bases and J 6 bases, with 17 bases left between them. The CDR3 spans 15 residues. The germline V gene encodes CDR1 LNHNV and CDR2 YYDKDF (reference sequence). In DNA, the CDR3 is TGTGCCACCAGCCCCTCCAGGGTGGGGGGTCAGCCCCAGCATTTT. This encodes CATSPSRVGGQPQHF.

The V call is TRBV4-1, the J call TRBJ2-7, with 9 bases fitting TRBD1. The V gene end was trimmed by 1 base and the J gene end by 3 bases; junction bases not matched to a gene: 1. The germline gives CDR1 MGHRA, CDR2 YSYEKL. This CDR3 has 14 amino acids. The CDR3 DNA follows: TGCGCCAGCAGCCAAGGGGACAGGGTCTACGAGCAGTACTTC. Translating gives CASSQGDRVYEQYF.

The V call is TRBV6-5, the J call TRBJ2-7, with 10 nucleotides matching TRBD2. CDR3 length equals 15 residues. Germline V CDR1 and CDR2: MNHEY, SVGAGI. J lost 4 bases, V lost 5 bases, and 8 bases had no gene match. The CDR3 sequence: CASSTLAGGAYEQYF. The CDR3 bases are TGTGCCAGCAGTACTTTAGCGGGAGGAGCGTACGAGCAGTACTTC.

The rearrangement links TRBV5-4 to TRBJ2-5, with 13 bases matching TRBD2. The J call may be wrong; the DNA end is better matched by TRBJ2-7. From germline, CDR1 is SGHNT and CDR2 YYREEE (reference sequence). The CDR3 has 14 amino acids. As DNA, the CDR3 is TGTGCCAGCAGCTCGGGACTAGCGGGATACGAGCAGTACTTC. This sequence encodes CASSSGLAGYEQYF.

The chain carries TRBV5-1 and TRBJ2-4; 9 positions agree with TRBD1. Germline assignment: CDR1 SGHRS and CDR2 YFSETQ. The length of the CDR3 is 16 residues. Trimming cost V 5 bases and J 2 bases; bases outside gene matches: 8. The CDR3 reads CASRAGTGSTKNIQYF. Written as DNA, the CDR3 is TGCGCCAGCAGAGCCGGGACAGGGAGTACCAAAAACATTCAGTACTTC. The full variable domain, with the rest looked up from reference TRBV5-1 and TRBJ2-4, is KAGVTQTPRYLIKTRGQQVTLSCSPISGHRSVSWYQQTPGQGLQFLFEYFSETQRNKGNFPGRFSGRQFSNSRSEMNVSTLELGDSALYLCASRAGTGSTKNIQYFGAGTRLSVL.

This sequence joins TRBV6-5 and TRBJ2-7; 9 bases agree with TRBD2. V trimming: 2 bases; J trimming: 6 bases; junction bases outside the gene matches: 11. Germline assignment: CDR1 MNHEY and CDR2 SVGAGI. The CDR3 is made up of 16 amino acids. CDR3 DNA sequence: TGTGCCAGCAGTTACGGGGGTCGGGGCGGGAGGGGCGAGCAGTACTTC. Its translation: CASSYGGRGGRGEQYF.

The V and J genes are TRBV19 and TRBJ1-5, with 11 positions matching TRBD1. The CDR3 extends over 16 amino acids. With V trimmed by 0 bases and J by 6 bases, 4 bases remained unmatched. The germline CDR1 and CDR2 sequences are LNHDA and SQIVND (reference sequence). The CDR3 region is CASSIDSGTGGQPQHF. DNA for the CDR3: TGTGCCAGTAGTATAGATTCCGGGACAGGGGGTCAGCCCCAGCATTTT.

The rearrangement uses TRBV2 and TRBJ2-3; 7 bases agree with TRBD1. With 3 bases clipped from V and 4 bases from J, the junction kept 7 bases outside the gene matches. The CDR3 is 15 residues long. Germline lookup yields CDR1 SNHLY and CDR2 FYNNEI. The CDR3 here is CASSDLTDRADTQYF. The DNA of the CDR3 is TGTGCCAGCAGTGATCTAACCGACAGGGCAGATACGCAGTATTTT.

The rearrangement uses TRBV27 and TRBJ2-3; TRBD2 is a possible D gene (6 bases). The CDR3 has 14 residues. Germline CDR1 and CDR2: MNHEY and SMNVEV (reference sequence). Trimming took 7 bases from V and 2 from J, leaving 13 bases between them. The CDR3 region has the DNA TGTGCCAGCACCTCGGGGGTTTTCACAGATACGCAGTATTTT. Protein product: CASTSGVFTDTQYF.

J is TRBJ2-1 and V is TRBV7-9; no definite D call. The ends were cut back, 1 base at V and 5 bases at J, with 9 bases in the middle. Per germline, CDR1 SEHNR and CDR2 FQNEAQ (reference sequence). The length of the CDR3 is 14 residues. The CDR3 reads CASSLVSSHNEQFF. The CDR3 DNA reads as TGTGCCAGCAGCTTAGTTAGTTCCCACAATGAGCAGTTCTTC.

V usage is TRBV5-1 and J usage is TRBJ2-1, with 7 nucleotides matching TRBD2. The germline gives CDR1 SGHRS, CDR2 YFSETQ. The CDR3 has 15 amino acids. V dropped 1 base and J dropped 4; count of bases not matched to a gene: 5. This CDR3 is CASSLTGRPYNEQFF. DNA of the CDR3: TGCGCCAGCAGCTTGACCGGGAGGCCTTACAATGAGCAGTTCTTC.

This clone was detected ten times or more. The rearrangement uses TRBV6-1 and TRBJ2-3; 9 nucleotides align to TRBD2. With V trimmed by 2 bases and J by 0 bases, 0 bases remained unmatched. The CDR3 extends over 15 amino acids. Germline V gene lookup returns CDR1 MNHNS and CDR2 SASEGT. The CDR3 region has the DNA TGTGCCAGCAGTGAACTAGCGGGAAGCACAGATACGCAGTATTTT. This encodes CASSELAGSTDTQYF.

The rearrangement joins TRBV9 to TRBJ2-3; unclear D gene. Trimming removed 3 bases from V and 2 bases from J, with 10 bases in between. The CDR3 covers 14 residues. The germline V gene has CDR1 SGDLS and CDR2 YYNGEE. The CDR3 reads CASSAIEYTDTQYF. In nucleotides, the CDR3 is TGTGCCAGCAGCGCGATTGAGTACACAGATACGCAGTATTTT. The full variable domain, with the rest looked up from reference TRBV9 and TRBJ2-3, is DSGVTQTPKHLITATGQRVTLRCSPRSGDLSVYWYQQSLDQGLQFLIQYYNGEERAKGNILERFSAQQFPDLHSELNLSSLELGDSALYFCASSAIEYTDTQYFGPGTRLTVL.

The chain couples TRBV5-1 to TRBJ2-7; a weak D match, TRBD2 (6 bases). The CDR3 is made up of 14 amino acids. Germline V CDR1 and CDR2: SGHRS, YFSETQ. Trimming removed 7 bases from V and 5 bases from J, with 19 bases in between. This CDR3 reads CASGYDGSWNEQYF. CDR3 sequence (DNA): TGCGCCAGCGGGTATGACGGGAGTTGGAACGAGCAGTACTTC.

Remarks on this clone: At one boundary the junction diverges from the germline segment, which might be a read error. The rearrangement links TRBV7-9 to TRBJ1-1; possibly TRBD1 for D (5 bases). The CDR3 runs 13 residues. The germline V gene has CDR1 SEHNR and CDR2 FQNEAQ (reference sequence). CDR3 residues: CSSSLGLILEAFF. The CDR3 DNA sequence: TGTTCCAGCAGCTTGGGACTGATCCTTGAAGCTTTCTTT.

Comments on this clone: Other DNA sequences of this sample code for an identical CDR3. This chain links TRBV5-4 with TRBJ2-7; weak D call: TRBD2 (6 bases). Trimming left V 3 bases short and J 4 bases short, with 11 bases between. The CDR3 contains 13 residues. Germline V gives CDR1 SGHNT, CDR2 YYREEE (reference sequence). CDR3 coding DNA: TGTGCCAGCAGCTCGGGGCTAGCGTACGAGCAGTACTTC. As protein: CASSSGLAYEQYF.

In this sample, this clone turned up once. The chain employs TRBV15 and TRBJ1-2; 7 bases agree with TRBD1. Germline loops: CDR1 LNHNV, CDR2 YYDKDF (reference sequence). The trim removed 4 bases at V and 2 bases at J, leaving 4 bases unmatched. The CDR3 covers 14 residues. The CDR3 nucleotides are TGTGCCACCAGCACGCAGGGGGAGAACTATGGCTACACCTTC. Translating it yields CATSTQGENYGYTF.

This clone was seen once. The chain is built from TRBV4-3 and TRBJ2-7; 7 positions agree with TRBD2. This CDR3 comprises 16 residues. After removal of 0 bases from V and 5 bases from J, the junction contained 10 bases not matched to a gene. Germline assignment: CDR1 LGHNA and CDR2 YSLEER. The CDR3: CASSQEAGRGGDEQYF. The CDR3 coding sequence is TGCGCCAGCAGCCAAGAAGCGGGGCGTGGGGGGGACGAGCAGTACTTC.

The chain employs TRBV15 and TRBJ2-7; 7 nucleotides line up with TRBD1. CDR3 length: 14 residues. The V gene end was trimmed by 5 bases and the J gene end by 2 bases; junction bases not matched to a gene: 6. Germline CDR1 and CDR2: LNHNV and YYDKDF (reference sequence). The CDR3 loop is CATSDRVYPYEQYF. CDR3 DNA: TGTGCCACCAGCGACAGGGTTTATCCCTACGAGCAGTACTTC.

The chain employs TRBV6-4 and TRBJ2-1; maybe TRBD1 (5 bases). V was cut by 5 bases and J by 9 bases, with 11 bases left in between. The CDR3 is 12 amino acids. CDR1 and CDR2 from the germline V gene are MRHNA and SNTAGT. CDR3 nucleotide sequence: TGTGCCAGCAGTAAAGACAGTAGTGAGCAGTTCTTC. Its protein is CASSKDSSEQFF.

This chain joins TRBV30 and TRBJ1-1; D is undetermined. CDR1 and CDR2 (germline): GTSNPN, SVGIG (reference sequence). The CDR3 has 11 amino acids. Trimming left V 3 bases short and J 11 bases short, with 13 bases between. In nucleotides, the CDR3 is TGTGCCTGGAGCCCGCGGGCGAGTGCTTTCTTT. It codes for CAWSPRASAFF.

The CDR3 spells CASSSREDYTEAFF. CDR3 DNA: TGTGCCAGCAGCTCCCGCGAGGATTACACTGAAGCTTTCTTT. V gene TRBV7-9 combines with J gene TRBJ1-1; D remains ambiguous. V lost 4 bases, J lost 3 bases, and 12 bases lay in between. The germline V gene has CDR1 SEHNR and CDR2 FQNEAQ (reference sequence). CDR3 size: 14 residues.

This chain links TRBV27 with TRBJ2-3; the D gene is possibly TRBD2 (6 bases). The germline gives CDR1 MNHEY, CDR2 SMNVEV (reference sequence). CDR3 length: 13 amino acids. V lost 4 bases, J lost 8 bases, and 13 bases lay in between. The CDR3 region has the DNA TGTGCCAGCAGTTCCCCCGCCGGGGGTACGCAGTATTTT. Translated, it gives CASSSPAGGTQYF.